This T cell receptor (beta chain) was sequenced during a study of T cells in Graves' hyperthyroidism and ophthalmopathy. The germline V gene encodes CDR1 LNHNV and CDR2 YYDKDF (reference sequence). Deletions cut 0 bases from V and 0 bases from J, with 6 bases between. The CDR3 contains 15 residues. TCR beta CDR3 region amplification was performed from RNA transcripts. HTBI primers were used for first-round RT-PCR of the TCR CDR3. MiXCR, run by TCRdb on the multiplex PCR reads, gives a single entry per CDR3 protein. The repertoire holds fewer than 600,000 distinct CDR3 sequences, with 12% to 15% as singletons.

The sample was blood. The chain employs TRBV15 and TRBJ1-3; no reliable D call. This clonotype originated in a middle-aged woman with Graves' hyperthyroidism. The CDR3 reads CATSRDPDSGNTIYF. For the CDR3, the DNA is TGTGCCACCAGCAGAGACCCGGACTCTGGAAACACCATATATTTT.